The sequence of this T cell receptor beta chain was determined in a study of cytomegalovirus exposure and HLA in healthy donors. The PCR was carried out with 60 Vbeta primers and 13 Jbeta primers. Clones were sequenced by immunoSEQ multiplex PCR, and TCRdb holds only the in-frame ones, with some missing. This sample carries about 130,000 clones, under 80% of them seen once, and the ten largest clones take over 10%. From germline, CDR1 is LGHNA and CDR2 YSLEER. The CDR3 consists of 17 residues. V gave up 1 base and J gave up 5 bases; unmatched junction bases: 6. Specimen: PBMCs. The rearrangement links TRBV4-3 to TRBJ2-1; 12 positions agree with TRBD2. This TCR derives from a woman aged 55-75 years in good health and CMV-seropositive. The CDR3 protein is CASSQGVGLAGNNEQFF. The CDR3 DNA follows: TGCGCCAGCAGCCAAGGGGTAGGACTAGCGGGGAACAATGAGCAGTTCTTC.